This is a list of T cell receptor beta chains from one sample in a study of blood T cell repertoires in COVID-19. Sequencing used immunoSEQ multiplex PCR; TCRdb keeps in-frame clones, though not all of them. The sample comprises 200,000 to 250,000 clones, around 83% of which are singletons, and around 2% rests with the top ten. Source material: peripheral blood. The receptors come from a young man who had recovered from COVID-19. CDR3s include the opening cysteine and the closing phenylalanine or tryptophan. D genes are given only for firm matches. A row's size may be missing; if present it is once, few, many or a size class.

>TRBV5-1|NA|many|TRBJ2-7
CASSVVPGGQYEQYF
TGCGCCAGCAGCGTGGTCCCCGGGGGGCAGTACGAGCAGTACTTC
>TRBV14|TRBD2|NA|TRBJ2-3
CASSPSGGAGETQYF
TGTGCCAGCAGCCCGAGCGGGGGGGCCGGAGAAACGCAGTATTTT
>TRBV25-1|TRBD1|NA|TRBJ1-2
CASSNLQGFSHYTF
TGTGCCAGCAGTAATTTACAGGGGTTTAGCCATTACACCTTC
>TRBV2|NA|NA|TRBJ1-2
CASKIRTHGYTF
TGTGCCAGCAAGATTAGAACGCATGGCTACACCTTC
>TRBV28|TRBD1|NA|TRBJ1-2
CASSLAQDRNYGYTF
TGTGCCAGCAGTTTGGCCCAGGACAGGAACTATGGCTACACCTTC
>TRBV27|TRBD1|NA|TRBJ2-3
CASSFFGFSRQGQEFTQYF
TGTGCCAGCAGTTTTTTCGGATTTAGCCGACAGGGGCAGGAATTTACGCAGTATTTT
>TRBV28|NA|NA|TRBJ1-1
CATREGLLITEAFF
TGTGCCACCCGAGAGGGCCTCTTGATCACTGAAGCTTTCTTT
>TRBV11-2|NA|once|TRBJ1-2
CASSLEAGTTYGYTF
TGTGCCAGCAGCTTAGAGGCAGGGACTACTTATGGCTACACCTTC
>TRBV3-1/TRBV3-2|NA|NA|TRBJ1-5
CASSPRGSNQPQHF
TGTGCCAGCAGCCCAAGGGGTAGCAATCAGCCCCAGCATTTT
>TRBV5-4|TRBD2|few|TRBJ2-2
CASSLDPGGGGELFF
TGTGCCAGCAGCTTGGACCCGGGGGGTGGCGGGGAGCTGTTTTTT
>TRBV6-5|NA|NA|TRBJ1-2
CASSYKRQMSIGYTF
TGTGCCAGCAGTTACAAACGACAGATGAGTATCGGCTACACCTTC
>TRBV15|TRBD1|NA|TRBJ1-2
CATSKDRGYGYTF
TGTGCCACCAGTAAGGACAGGGGGTACGGCTACACCTTC
>TRBV3-1/TRBV3-2|NA|NA|TRBJ1-3
CASSHQGSGNTIYF
TGTGCCAGCAGCCATCAGGGGTCCGGAAACACCATATATTTT
>TRBV9|NA|few|TRBJ2-7
CASSAEPTSLDEQYF
TGTGCCAGCAGCGCCGAACCAACCAGTCTCGACGAGCAGTACTTC
>TRBV3-1/TRBV3-2|TRBD2|NA|TRBJ2-1
CASSQSSGGNNEQFF
TGTGCCAGCAGCCAAAGTAGCGGGGGAAACAATGAGCAGTTCTTC
>TRBV7-3|TRBD1|NA|TRBJ1-2
CASSLHRGLGGYTF
TGTGCCAGCAGCTTACACAGGGGGCTGGGTGGCTACACCTTC
>TRBV19|NA|once|TRBJ1-1
CASSDPGVEAFF
TGTGCCAGCAGCGACCCGGGGGTGGAAGCTTTCTTT
>TRBV27|TRBD1|NA|TRBJ1-6
CASSSYRGFVSPLHF
TGTGCCAGCAGTTCGTACAGGGGTTTTGTGTCACCCCTCCACTTT
>TRBV6-1|TRBD2|NA|TRBJ2-7
CASSDPLGTSGGGSYEQYF
TGTGCCAGCAGTGACCCGTTGGGGACTAGCGGGGGAGGCTCCTACGAGCAGTACTTC
>TRBV28|TRBD2|NA|TRBJ2-3
CASSFSGGGYTQYF
TGTGCCAGCAGTTTCAGCGGGGGGGGATATACGCAGTATTTT
>TRBV6-4|TRBD1|few|TRBJ2-2
CASSDSSRGQTGELFF
TGTGCCAGCAGTGACTCGTCGAGGGGGCAAACCGGGGAGCTGTTTTTT
>TRBV3-1/TRBV3-2|NA|NA|TRBJ2-5
CASSRVLYHQETQYF
TGTGCCAGCAGCCGAGTTCTCTACCATCAAGAGACCCAGTACTTC
>TRBV7-8|TRBD1|NA|TRBJ2-7
CASSLGGQIYEQYF
TGTGCCAGCAGCTTAGGGGGACAGATTTACGAGCAGTACTTC
>TRBV6-4|TRBD2|NA|TRBJ2-2
CASSDGTSTGELFF
TGTGCCAGCAGTGACGGGACTAGCACCGGGGAGCTGTTTTTT
>TRBV2|NA|NA|TRBJ1-6
CASADIVSNSPLHF
TGTGCCAGCGCGGACATCGTTTCTAATTCACCCCTCCACTTT
>TRBV7-6|NA|NA|TRBJ2-2
CASSSRGSGELFF
TGTGCCAGCAGCTCCAGGGGCTCTGGGGAGCTGTTTTTT
>TRBV2|NA|NA|TRBJ2-5
CASSGKETQYF
TGTGCCAGCAGTGGTAAAGAGACCCAGTACTTC
>TRBV9|NA|few|TRBJ2-2
CASSVDGQSTGELFF
TGTGCCAGCAGCGTAGACGGACAGTCCACCGGGGAGCTGTTTTTT
>TRBV6-6|TRBD2|NA|TRBJ2-3
CASRDPAGATDTQYF
TGTGCCAGCAGGGACCCAGCGGGGGCCACAGATACGCAGTATTTT
>TRBV15|NA|NA|TRBJ1-2
CATSRPPPCYTF
TGTGCCACCAGCAGACCCCCCCCCTGTTACACCTTC
>TRBV5-1|TRBD1|NA|TRBJ1-2
CASSFGQDGYGYTF
TGCGCCAGCAGCTTTGGACAGGATGGCTATGGCTACACCTTC
>TRBV6-5|TRBD1|NA|TRBJ1-3
CASSQDRDGNTIYF
TGTGCCAGCAGTCAGGACAGGGATGGAAACACCATATATTTT
>TRBV9|NA|NA|TRBJ1-4
CASSPEAAEKLFF
TGTGCCAGCAGCCCTGAGGCAGCCGAAAAACTGTTTTTT
>TRBV6-6|NA|NA|TRBJ2-5
CASRGEETQYF
TGTGCCAGCAGAGGGGAAGAGACCCAGTACTTC
>TRBV5-4|NA|NA|TRBJ2-3
CASSLATGVITDTQYF
TGTGCCAGCAGCTTGGCCACGGGGGTGATCACAGATACGCAGTATTTT
>TRBV21-1|NA|NA|TRBJ1-5
CASRADRESGQPQHF
TGTGCCAGCAGGGCCGACAGGGAATCTGGTCAGCCCCAGCATTTT
>TRBV4-1|NA|few|TRBJ1-2
CASSQADYGYTF
TGCGCCAGCAGCCAAGCAGACTATGGCTACACCTTC
>TRBV6-5|TRBD1|NA|TRBJ1-5
CATRTGDNQPQHF
TGTGCCACCCGGACAGGCGACAATCAGCCCCAGCATTTT
>TRBV6-4|TRBD2|NA|TRBJ2-1
CASSPSGGDNEQFF
TGTGCCAGCAGCCCTAGCGGGGGTGACAATGAGCAGTTCTTC
>TRBV4-1|NA|NA|TRBJ1-3
CASSRQTGGSSGNTIYF
TGCGCCAGCAGCCGCCAAACCGGGGGTTCCTCTGGAAACACCATATATTTT
>TRBV11-2|NA|NA|TRBJ2-5
CASSSGQPETQYF
TGTGCCAGCAGCTCCGGACAGCCCGAGACCCAGTACTTC
>TRBV6-1|TRBD2|NA|TRBJ2-7
CASSEAPGGVYEQYF
TGTGCCAGCAGTGAAGCACCCGGGGGGGTCTACGAGCAGTACTTC
>TRBV5-7|NA|NA|TRBJ1-2
CASSTTGSYGYTF
TGTGCCAGCAGTACAACAGGGAGTTATGGCTACACCTTC
>TRBV7-9|NA|once|TRBJ2-2
CASTLRVTGELFF
TGTGCCAGCACCCTCAGGGTCACCGGGGAGCTGTTTTTT
>TRBV7-2|NA|NA|TRBJ1-5
CASSSQGNQPQHF
TGTGCCAGCAGCTCCCAGGGGAATCAGCCCCAGCATTTT
>TRBV6-4|TRBD1|NA|TRBJ2-5
CARNRQGSGETQYF
TGTGCCAGGAACCGACAGGGGAGTGGAGAGACCCAGTACTTC
>TRBV4-1|NA|NA|TRBJ2-6
CASSQPGNVLTF
TGCGCCAGCAGCCAACCGGGGAACGTCCTGACTTTC
>TRBV5-1|TRBD2|NA|TRBJ2-3
CASSLNSGTGQYF
TGCGCCAGCAGCTTGAATAGCGGGACGGGGCAGTATTTT
>TRBV7-9|NA|few|TRBJ1-1
CASSLLSSSFEAFF
TGTGCCAGCAGCTTACTTTCCTCGTCGTTTGAAGCTTTCTTT
>TRBV3-1/TRBV3-2|NA|NA|TRBJ1-2
CASSQSATNYGYTF
TGTGCCAGCAGCCAGAGTGCTACTAACTATGGCTACACCTTC
>TRBV5-1|NA|NA|TRBJ2-2
CASSTTVTLEELFF
TGCGCCAGCAGCACCACAGTTACCTTAGAGGAGCTGTTTTTT
>TRBV14|NA|NA|TRBJ1-2
CASSQDTGNYGYTF
TGTGCCAGCAGCCAAGATACAGGGAACTATGGCTACACCTTC
>TRBV9|NA|NA|TRBJ2-1
CASSVASTSSYNEQFF
TGTGCCAGCAGCGTAGCTTCGACATCATCCTACAATGAGCAGTTCTTC
>TRBV27|NA|NA|TRBJ1-3
CASSFTGGNTIYF
TGTGCCAGCAGTTTTACGGGTGGAAACACCATATATTTT
>TRBV6-5|TRBD2|once|TRBJ2-3
CASRLAGGTDTQYF
TGTGCCAGCAGATTAGCGGGGGGGACAGATACGCAGTATTTT
>TRBV5-5|NA|NA|TRBJ1-4
CASSLYTANEKLFF
TGTGCCAGCAGTCTCTATACAGCTAATGAAAAACTGTTTTTT
>TRBV28|NA|few|TRBJ2-6
CASTPHSSVSGANVLTF
TGTGCCAGCACCCCCCACAGTTCTGTATCTGGGGCCAACGTCCTGACTTTC